The T cell receptor (beta chain) described here comes from a study of blood T cell repertoires in COVID-19 (dated by TCRdb to between 2020 and 2021). Looking at the study overall: Samples covering the acute and convalescent phases of COVID-19 were provided by collaborators in the United States, Italy and Spain. Samples were obtained from the ongoing ImmuneRACE study (first 160 participants) and from some 1,300 subjects provided by 6 global collaborators. Deeply sampled blood TCRbeta repertoires from subjects exposed to, actively infected with, or recovered from COVID-19 were included in the dataset. The material from the prospective study consisted of cDNA or gDNA derived from T cells, B-cell-depleted T cells, or PBMCs. HLA class I and class II types, where available, came from metadata supplied by the sample provider rather than from assay-based typing. The repertoires were released in a freely available public database intended as a resource for research on the immune response to SARS-CoV-2. A de-identified subject ID, COVID-19 status, age in years and sex were almost always included in the sample metadata.

TCRbeta CDR3 regions were amplified from genomic DNA by means of the immunoSEQ Assay, a bias-controlled multiplex PCR. The paper's data handling went like this. The number of nucleated cells in each sample was estimated by amplification of reference gene primers within the assay. To quantify the absolute abundance of each unique TCRbeta CDR3 rearrangement, sequence reads were collapsed and filtered. For each sample, productive Simpson clonality was calculated as the square root of Simpson's diversity index over productive rearrangements. TCRdb took over this immuneACCESS table, retaining in-frame rearrangements with V and J assigned. Such tables are incomplete; in checked studies, under half of the missing clones stem from an unresolved V gene, and the remainder is unexplained. Clonal size and the V and J genes are those of that table, whereas D and trimming came from the DNA. This sample gives fewer than 250,000 clones in total; 83% of them show up just once. The biggest ten clones account for under 3% of the sample.

Findings and caveats that apply to the study as a whole: The amount of clinical and demographic metadata varied by source and participant and was provided uncurated.

A single count supports this clone. The clone's antigen remains unknown. No qualities accompany the bases; no much larger clone lies one base away. The germline V gene (reference sequence) supplies CDR1 LNHNV and CDR2 YYDKDF. Trimming takes 4 bases from V and 4 bases from J, and the germline ends sit 11 bases apart. The CDR3 has 14 amino acids, counting the end cysteine and phenylalanine. The retained sequence is limited to the CDR3, 42 bases, with the frame set at the first base. Each collaborating institution followed its own protocols to collect whole blood in K2EDTA tubes. For TCRbeta analysis, collaborators shipped samples in one of three forms: frozen whole blood, isolated PBMCs, or DNA extracted from either of those sample types.

The TCR comes from a woman between 40 and 55 years old with active or convalescent COVID-19. Sequenced material: peripheral blood. The V gene is TRBV15 and the J gene is TRBJ1-5; 5 matching bases give a weak D call of TRBD1. CDR3 reads: CATSKEGWNQPQHF. The sequenced DNA is TGTGCCACCAGCAAGGAGGGGTGGAATCAGCCCCAGCATTTT.